The clone carrying this TCR beta chain has more than one count but fewer than ten. No antigen is known for it. V lost 5 bases and J lost 6, with 17 bases in between. Germline values: CDR1 KGHSH, CDR2 LQKENI. The CDR3 length is 14 residues. When naive CD8 T cells were sorted, they were gated as CD8+CD4-CCR7+CD45RA+. These data are taken from a study of molecular identifiers for immune sequencing clone quantification. Across the study: Replicate runs used RNA from roughly 20,000 or 100,000 naive CD8 cells, which was split five ways into aliquots, and four of those aliquots were then sequenced.

TCRdb re-derived calls from the PCR reads in MiXCR, one entry per CDR3 protein. Of around 54,000 distinct CDR3 sequences in the sample, around 25% were seen once. Study outcomes and limitations: Highly expanded clone sizes could be underestimated through barcode sharing by identical TCR molecules.

The sequence was obtained from a human donor in good health. Some libraries in this study had Jurkat cell RNA spiked in. The sequencing sample was made of naive CD8+ T cells from blood, with Jurkat cell RNA spiked in. Indicated subset: FACS-sorted CD8+CD4-CCR7+CD45RA+ naive T cells. The chain is built from TRBV18 and TRBJ2-7, with D perhaps matching TRBD1 or TRBD2 (5 bases each). CDR3 nucleotides: TGTGCCAGCTCATTGGGGGTATCCCCATTCGAGCAGTACTTC. Its protein is CASSLGVSPFEQYF.